This T cell receptor beta chain was sequenced in a study of blood T cell repertoires in COVID-19. Study summary: Acute and convalescent COVID-19 samples came from the United States, Italy and Spain.

Profiled with immunoSEQ multiplex PCR; TCRdb holds only in-frame clones, not every one. The sample records 130,000 to 150,000 clones, around nine tenths being singletons. This clone appeared a few times. The CDR3 extends over 12 amino acids. Losses at the gene ends were 6 bases for V and 5 bases for J; bases not matched to a gene: 3. Germline assignment: CDR1 MNHEY and CDR2 SVGAGI. This chain uses TRBV6-5 with TRBJ2-7; 8 bases match TRBD1. This sequence originates from a man aged 45-60 years with active or convalescent COVID-19. The sequencing input was peripheral blood. The CDR3 DNA reads as TGTGCCAGCAGCTTGGACAGGGACGAGCAGTACTTC. Its translation is CASSLDRDEQYF.